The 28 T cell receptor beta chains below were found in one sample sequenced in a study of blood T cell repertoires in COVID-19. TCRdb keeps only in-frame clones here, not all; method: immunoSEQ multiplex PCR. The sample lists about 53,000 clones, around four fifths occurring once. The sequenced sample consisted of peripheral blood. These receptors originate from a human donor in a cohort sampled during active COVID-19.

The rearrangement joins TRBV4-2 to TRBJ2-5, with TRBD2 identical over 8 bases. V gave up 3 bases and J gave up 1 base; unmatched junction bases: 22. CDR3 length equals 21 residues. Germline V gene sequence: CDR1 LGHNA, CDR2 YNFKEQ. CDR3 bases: TGTGCCAGCAGCCAGACTTTTAGGGGACTAGTGGGGATTAGGGGCCAAGAGACCCAGTACTTC. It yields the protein CASSQTFRGLVGIRGQETQYF.

For the CDR3, the DNA is TGTGCCAGCAGCATCACTGGGGCCAACGTCCTGACTTTC. As protein: CASSITGANVLTF. This chain links TRBV11-2 with TRBJ2-6; no firm D call. V was trimmed by 5 bases and J by 2 bases, leaving 4 bases between them. CDR3 length: 13 residues. The germline V gene encodes CDR1 SGHAT and CDR2 FQNNGV.

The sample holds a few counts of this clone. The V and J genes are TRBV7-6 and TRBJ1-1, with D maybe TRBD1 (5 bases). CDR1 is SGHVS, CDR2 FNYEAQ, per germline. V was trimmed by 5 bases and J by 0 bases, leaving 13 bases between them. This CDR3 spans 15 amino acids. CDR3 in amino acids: CASSRPRGMNTEAFF. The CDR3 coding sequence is TGTGCCAGCAGCCGACCTAGGGGTATGAACACTGAAGCTTTCTTT.

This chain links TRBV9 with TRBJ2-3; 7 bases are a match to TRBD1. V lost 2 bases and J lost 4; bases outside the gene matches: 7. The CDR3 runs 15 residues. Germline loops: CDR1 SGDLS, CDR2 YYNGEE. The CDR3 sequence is CASSVEGDSADTQYF. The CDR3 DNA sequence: TGTGCCAGCAGCGTCGAGGGGGACAGTGCAGATACGCAGTATTTT.

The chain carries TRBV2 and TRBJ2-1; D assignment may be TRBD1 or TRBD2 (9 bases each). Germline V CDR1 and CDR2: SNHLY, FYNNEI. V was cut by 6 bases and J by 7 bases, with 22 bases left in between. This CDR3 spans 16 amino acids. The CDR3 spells CASRDRGASGMNEQFF. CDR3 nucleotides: TGTGCCAGCAGGGACAGGGGAGCTAGCGGGATGAATGAGCAGTTCTTC.

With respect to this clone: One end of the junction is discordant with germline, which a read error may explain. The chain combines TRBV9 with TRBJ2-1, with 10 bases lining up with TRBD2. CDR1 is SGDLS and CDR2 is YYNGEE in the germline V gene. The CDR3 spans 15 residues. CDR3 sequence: CASSVSGGAINQQFF. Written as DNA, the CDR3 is TGTGCCAGCAGCGTAAGCGGGGGGGCGATCAATCAGCAGTTCTTC.

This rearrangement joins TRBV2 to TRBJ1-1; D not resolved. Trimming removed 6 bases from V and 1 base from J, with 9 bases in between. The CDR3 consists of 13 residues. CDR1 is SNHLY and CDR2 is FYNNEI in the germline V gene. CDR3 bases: TGTGCCAGCAGGGCCGAGGGGAACACTGAAGCTTTCTTT. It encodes CASRAEGNTEAFF.

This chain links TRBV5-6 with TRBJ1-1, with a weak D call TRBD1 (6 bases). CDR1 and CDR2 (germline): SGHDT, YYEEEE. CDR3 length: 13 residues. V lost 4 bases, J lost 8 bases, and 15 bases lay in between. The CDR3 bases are TGTGCCAGCAGCAGGAGACAGGCCGTCGAAGCTTTCTTT. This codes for CASSRRQAVEAFF.

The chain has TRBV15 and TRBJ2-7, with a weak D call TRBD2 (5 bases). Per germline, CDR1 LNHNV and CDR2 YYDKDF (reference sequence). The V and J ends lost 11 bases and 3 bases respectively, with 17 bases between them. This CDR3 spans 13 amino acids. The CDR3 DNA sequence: TGTGCCTCCGGGGATGGCAGTAACTACGAGCAGTACTTC. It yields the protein CASGDGSNYEQYF.

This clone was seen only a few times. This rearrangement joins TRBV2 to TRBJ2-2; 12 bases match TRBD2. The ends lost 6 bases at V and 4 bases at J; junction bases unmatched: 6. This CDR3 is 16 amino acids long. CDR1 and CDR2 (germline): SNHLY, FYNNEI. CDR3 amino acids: CASSPLAGGGTGELFF. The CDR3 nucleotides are TGTGCCAGCAGCCCCCTAGCGGGGGGGGGCACCGGGGAGCTGTTTTTT.

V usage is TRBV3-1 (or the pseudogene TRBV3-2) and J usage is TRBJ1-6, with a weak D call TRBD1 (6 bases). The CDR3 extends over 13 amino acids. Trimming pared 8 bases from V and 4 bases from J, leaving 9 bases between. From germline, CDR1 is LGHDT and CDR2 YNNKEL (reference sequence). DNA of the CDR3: TGTGCCAGCCGGACAGTGTATAATTCACCCCTCCACTTT. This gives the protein CASRTVYNSPLHF.

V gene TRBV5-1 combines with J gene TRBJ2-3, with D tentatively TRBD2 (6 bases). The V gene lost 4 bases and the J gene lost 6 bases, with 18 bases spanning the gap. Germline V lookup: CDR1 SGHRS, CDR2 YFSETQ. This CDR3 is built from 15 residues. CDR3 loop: CASSLPGLAGDTQYF. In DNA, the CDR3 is TGCGCCAGCAGCCTTCCCGGACTCGCGGGGGATACGCAGTATTTT.

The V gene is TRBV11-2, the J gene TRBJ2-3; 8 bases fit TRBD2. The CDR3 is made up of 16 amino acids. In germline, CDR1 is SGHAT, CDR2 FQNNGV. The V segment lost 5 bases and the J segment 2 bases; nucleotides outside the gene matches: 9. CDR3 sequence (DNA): TGTGCCAGCAGCACGGAAGCGGGAGTGGTCACAGATACGCAGTATTTT. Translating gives CASSTEAGVVTDTQYF.

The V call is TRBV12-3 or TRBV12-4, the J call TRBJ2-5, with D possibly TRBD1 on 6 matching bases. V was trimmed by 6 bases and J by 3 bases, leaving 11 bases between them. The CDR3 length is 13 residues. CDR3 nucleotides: TGTGCCAGCAGAAGGGGGAAGGAAGAGACCCAGTACTTC. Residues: CASRRGKEETQYF.

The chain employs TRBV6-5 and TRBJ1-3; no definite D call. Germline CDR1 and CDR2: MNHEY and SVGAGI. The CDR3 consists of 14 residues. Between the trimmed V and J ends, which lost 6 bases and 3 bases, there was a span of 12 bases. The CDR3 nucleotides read TGTGCCAGCAGGTCTGAGCTCCTTGGAAACACCATATATTTT. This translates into CASRSELLGNTIYF.

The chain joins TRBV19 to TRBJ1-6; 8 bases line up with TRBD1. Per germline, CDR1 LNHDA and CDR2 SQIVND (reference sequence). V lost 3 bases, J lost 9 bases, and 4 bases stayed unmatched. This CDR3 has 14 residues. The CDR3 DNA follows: TGTGCCAGTAGTATCGCAGGGGGCGGTTCACCCCTCCACTTT. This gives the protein CASSIAGGGSPLHF.

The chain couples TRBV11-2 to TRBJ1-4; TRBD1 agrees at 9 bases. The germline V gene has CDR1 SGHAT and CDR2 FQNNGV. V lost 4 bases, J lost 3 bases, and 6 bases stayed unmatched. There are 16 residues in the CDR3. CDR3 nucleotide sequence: TGTGCCAGCAGCTCCTACAGGGGGCTCGCTAATGAAAAACTGTTTTTT. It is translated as CASSSYRGLANEKLFF.

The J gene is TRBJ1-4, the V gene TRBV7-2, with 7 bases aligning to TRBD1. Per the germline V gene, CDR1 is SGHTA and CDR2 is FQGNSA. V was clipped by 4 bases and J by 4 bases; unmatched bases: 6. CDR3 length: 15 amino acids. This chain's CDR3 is CASSSAGQFNEKLFF. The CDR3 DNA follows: TGTGCCAGCAGCTCAGCGGGACAGTTTAATGAAAAACTGTTTTTT. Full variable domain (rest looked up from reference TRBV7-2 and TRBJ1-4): GAGVSQSPSNKVTEKGKDVELRCDPISGHTALYWYRQSLGQGLEFLIYFQGNSAPDKSGLPSDRFSAERTGGSVSTLTIQRTQQEDSAVYLCASSSAGQFNEKLFFGSGTQLSVL.

In DNA form, the CDR3 reads TGCGCCAGCCACGTCGGGGGACTAGCGGGATTAGTCGGGGAGCTGTTTTTT. Translated: CASHVGGLAGLVGELFF. J is TRBJ2-2 and V is TRBV5-1; 13 bases are a match to TRBD2. Per the germline V gene, CDR1 is SGHRS and CDR2 is YFSETQ. The CDR3 consists of 17 residues. V dropped 7 bases and J dropped 7; count of bases not matched to a gene: 13. Full variable domain (missing parts from reference TRBV5-1 and TRBJ2-2): KAGVTQTPRYLIKTRGQQVTLSCSPISGHRSVSWYQQTPGQGLQFLFEYFSETQRNKGNFPGRFSGRQFSNSRSEMNVSTLELGDSALYLCASHVGGLAGLVGELFFGEGSRLTVL.

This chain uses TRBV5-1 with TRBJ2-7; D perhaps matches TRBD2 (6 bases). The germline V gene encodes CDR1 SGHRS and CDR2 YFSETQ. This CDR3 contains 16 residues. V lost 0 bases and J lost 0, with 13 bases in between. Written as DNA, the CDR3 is TGCGCCAGCAGCTTGGGTGGGGGGACCAGCTCCTACGAGCAGTACTTC. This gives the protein CASSLGGGTSSYEQYF.

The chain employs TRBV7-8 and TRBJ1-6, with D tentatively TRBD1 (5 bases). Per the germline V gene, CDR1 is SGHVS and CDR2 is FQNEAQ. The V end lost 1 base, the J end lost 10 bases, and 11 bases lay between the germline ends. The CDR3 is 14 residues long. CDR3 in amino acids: CASSLVGDGSPLHF. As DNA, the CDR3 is TGTGCCAGCAGCTTAGTAGGGGATGGCTCACCCCTCCACTTT.

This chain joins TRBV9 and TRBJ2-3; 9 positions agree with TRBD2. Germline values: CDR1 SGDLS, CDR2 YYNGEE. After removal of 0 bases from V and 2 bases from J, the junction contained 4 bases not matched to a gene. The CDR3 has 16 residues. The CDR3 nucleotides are TGTGCCAGCAGCGTAGGGGCTAGCGGGATCACAGATACGCAGTATTTT. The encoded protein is CASSVGASGITDTQYF.

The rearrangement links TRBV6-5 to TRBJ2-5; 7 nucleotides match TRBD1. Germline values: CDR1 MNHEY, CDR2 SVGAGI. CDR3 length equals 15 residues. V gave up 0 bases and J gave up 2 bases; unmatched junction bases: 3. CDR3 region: CASSYSGGLQETQYF. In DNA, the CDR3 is TGTGCCAGCAGTTACTCAGGGGGCCTTCAAGAGACCCAGTACTTC.

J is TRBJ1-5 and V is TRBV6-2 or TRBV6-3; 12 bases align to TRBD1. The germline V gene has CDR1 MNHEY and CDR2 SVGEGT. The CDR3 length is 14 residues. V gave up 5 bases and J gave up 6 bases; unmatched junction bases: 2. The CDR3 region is CASSPGQGAQPQHF. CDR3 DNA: TGTGCCAGCAGTCCGGGACAGGGGGCTCAGCCCCAGCATTTT.

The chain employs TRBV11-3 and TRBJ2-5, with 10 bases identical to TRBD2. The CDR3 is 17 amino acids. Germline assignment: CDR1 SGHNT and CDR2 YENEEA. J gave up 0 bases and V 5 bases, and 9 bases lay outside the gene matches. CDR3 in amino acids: CASSPGGSGGNQETQYF. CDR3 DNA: TGTGCCAGCAGCCCGGGGGGTAGCGGGGGGAACCAAGAGACCCAGTACTTC.

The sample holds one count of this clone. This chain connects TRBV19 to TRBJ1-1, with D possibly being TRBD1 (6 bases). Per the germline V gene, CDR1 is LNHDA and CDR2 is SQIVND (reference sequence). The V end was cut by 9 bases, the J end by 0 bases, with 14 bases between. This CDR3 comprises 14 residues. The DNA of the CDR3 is TGTGCCAGCCACGGGGGGGGCTTGAACACTGAAGCTTTCTTT. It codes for CASHGGGLNTEAFF.

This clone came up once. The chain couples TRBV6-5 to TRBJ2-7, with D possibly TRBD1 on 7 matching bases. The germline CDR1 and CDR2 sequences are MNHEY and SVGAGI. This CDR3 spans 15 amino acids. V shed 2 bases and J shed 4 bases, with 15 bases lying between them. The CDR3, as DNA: TGTGCCAGCAGTTACCGTGCAGGGGGGAGTTACGAGCAGTACTTC. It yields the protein CASSYRAGGSYEQYF.

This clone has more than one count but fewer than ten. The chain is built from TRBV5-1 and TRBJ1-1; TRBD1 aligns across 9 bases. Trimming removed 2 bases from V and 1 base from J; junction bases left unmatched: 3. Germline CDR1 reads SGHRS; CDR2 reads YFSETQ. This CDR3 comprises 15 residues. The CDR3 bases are TGCGCCAGCAGCTTACAGGGGGCTGAGAACACTGAAGCTTTCTTT. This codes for CASSLQGAENTEAFF.